This TCR beta chain was obtained from a study of Ad26.COV2.S vaccination and SARS-CoV-2 variants. The study, taken as a whole, reports: People who got the vaccine or the placebo had similar non-spike TCR breadth. The breadth of spike-specific CD8+ and CD4+ T cell responses after vaccination was reportedly substantial. Vaccine recipients showed a spike-specific TCR breadth that was higher than in placebo recipients.

The table lists this clone with many counts. Antigen specificity is unknown. Treatment meaning: around 19 received Ad26.COV2.S at low or high dose, single or two shots; about five received placebo; per-sample allocation not given. Material that was analyzed had been drawn on day 63 after the first vaccine or placebo injection. Repertoires were generated with immunoSEQ multiplex PCR, while TCRdb's copy carries only in-frame clones and drops some. The sample consists of 350,000 to 400,000 clones, about 88% of them appearing once. This TCR came from a person between 18 and 59 years old who received the Ad26.COV2.S COVID-19 vaccine or a placebo. The sequencing here drew on peripheral blood, taken in a trial of Ad26.COV2.S vaccine versus placebo.

CDR3 sequence reads: CASSPQGAGNQPQHF. CDR3 bases: TGTGCCAGCAGCCCACAGGGGGCAGGTAATCAGCCCCAGCATTTT. The chain is built from TRBV27 and TRBJ1-5; 9 bases agree with TRBD1. The germline gives CDR1 MNHEY, CDR2 SMNVEV (reference sequence). V trimming: 6 bases; J trimming: 4 bases; junction bases outside the gene matches: 7. The CDR3 is made up of 15 amino acids.